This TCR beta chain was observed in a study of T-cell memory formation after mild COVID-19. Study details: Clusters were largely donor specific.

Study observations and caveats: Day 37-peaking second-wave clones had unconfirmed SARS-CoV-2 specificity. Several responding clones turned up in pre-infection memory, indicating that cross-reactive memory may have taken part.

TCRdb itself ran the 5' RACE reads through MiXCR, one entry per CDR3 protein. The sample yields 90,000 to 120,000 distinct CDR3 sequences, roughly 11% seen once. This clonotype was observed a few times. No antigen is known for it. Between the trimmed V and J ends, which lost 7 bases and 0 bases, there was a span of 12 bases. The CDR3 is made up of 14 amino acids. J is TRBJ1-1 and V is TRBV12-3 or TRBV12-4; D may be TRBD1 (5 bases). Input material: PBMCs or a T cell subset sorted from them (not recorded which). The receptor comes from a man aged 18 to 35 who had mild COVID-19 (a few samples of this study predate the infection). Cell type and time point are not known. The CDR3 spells CASTIGGMNTEAFF. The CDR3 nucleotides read TGTGCCAGCACCATCGGGGGGATGAACACTGAAGCTTTCTTT.